This TCR beta chain was identified during a study of blood T cell repertoires in COVID-19. The protocol was immunoSEQ multiplex PCR, while the TCRdb copy is restricted to in-frame clones and leaves out a portion. The profile covers about 220,000 clones, with 70% to 85% appearing a single time and 15% taken by the ten largest. The germline V gene has CDR1 SGHNT and CDR2 YENEEA. With V trimmed by 5 bases and J by 1 base, 11 bases remained unmatched. The CDR3 is 18 residues long. Living in 24 US areas, the participants were between roughly 18 and 95 years of age. This TCR derives from a man aged 35 to 55 who had recovered from COVID-19. The specimen sequenced was PBMCs or T cells enriched from blood (not recorded which). This chain uses TRBV11-3 with TRBJ2-1; TRBD2 matches 10 bases. CDR3: CASSRRLAGGLSYNEQFF. CDR3 DNA sequence: TGTGCCAGCAGCCGTCGGTTAGCGGGAGGCTTGTCCTACAATGAGCAGTTCTTC.